The 9 T cell receptor beta chains in this list originate from one sample, sequenced in a study of cytomegalovirus exposure and HLA in healthy donors. Produced via immunoSEQ multiplex PCR; TCRdb's table is partial and in-frame only. The sample includes roughly 270,000 clones, around 87% of them seen just once. The specimen sequenced was PBMCs. The receptors were sampled from a woman aged 18-35 years in good health and CMV-seronegative.

The rearrangement uses TRBV6-6 and TRBJ1-1; D is perhaps TRBD1 (6 bases). There are 14 residues in the CDR3. Germline values: CDR1 MNHNY, CDR2 SVGAGI (reference sequence). V was shortened by 7 bases and J by 6 bases, with 18 bases between the two germline ends. This chain's CDR3 is CASTQTGTASEAFF. The CDR3 DNA sequence: TGTGCCAGCACGCAAACAGGGACGGCTTCTGAAGCTTTCTTT.

V and J are TRBV6-6 and TRBJ2-2, with a possible D match to TRBD2 (7 bases). The CDR3 has 15 amino acids. Trimming pared 0 bases from V and 6 bases from J, leaving 11 bases between. Germline loops: CDR1 MNHNY, CDR2 SVGAGI (reference sequence). CDR3 region: CASSYSGRGSGELFF. The CDR3 DNA reads TGTGCCAGCAGTTACTCAGGGAGGGGGTCCGGGGAGCTGTTTTTT.

The chain employs TRBV19 and TRBJ2-7, with TRBD1 matching over 10 bases. V lost 6 bases and J lost 0; bases outside the gene matches: 5. CDR1 is LNHDA and CDR2 is SQIVND in the germline V gene (reference sequence). The CDR3 loop spans 15 amino acids. The CDR3 bases are TGTGCCAGTAGCCGGGACAGGGGCGTCTCCTACGAGCAGTACTTC. Its protein product is CASSRDRGVSYEQYF. Supplemented by reference TRBV19 and TRBJ2-7, the full variable domain reads DGGITQSPKYLFRKEGQNVTLSCEQNLNHDAMYWYRQDPGQGLRLIYYSQIVNDFQKGDIAEGYSVSREKKESFPLTVTSAQKNPTAFYLCASSRDRGVSYEQYFGPGTRLTVT.

This chain uses TRBV7-6 with TRBJ2-3; 11 bases agree with TRBD2. Unmatched junction bases numbered 5, after V lost 5 bases and J lost 1 base. This CDR3 has 16 residues. CDR1 is SGHVS and CDR2 is FNYEAQ in the germline V gene. The CDR3, as DNA: TGTGCCAGCAGCGCCGGACTAGCGGGTCGCACAGATACGCAGTATTTT. Encoded protein: CASSAGLAGRTDTQYF. The full variable domain, rest sourced from reference TRBV7-6 and TRBJ2-3, is GAGVSQSPRYKVTKRGQDVALRCDPISGHVSLYWYRQALGQGPEFLTYFNYEAQQDKSGLPNDRFSAERPEGSISTLTIQRTEQRDSAMYRCASSAGLAGRTDTQYFGPGTRLTVL.

This clone was seen just once. This chain connects TRBV28 to TRBJ2-1, with TRBD2 as a possible D gene (7 bases). This CDR3 spans 17 amino acids. The germline V gene encodes CDR1 MDHEN and CDR2 SYDVKM. Between the trimmed V and J ends, which lost 2 bases and 2 bases, there was a span of 16 bases. CDR3 in DNA: TGTGCCAGCAGTTTAAGGGGGGGGCTAGCTGCCTACAATGAGCAGTTCTTC. Amino acid sequence: CASSLRGGLAAYNEQFF.

The chain recombines TRBV5-1 with TRBJ2-2; TRBD1 matches at 9 bases. The J segment lost 3 bases and the V segment lost 1 base, leaving 4 bases of the junction unmatched. The CDR3 contains 16 residues. Germline V gene data show CDR1 as SGHRS and CDR2 as YFSETQ. As DNA, the CDR3 is TGCGCCAGCAGCTTGCGACAGGGGGGCGACACCGGGGAGCTGTTTTTT. Encoded protein: CASSLRQGGDTGELFF.

This clone showed up just a few times. This chain links TRBV7-6 with TRBJ2-1, with 8 bases fitting TRBD1. J was trimmed by 7 bases and V by 3 bases; bases with no gene match: 5. The CDR3 has 14 residues. CDR1 and CDR2 (germline): SGHVS, FNYEAQ. CDR3 sequence: CASSFGQGSNEQFF. CDR3 coding DNA: TGTGCCAGCAGCTTTGGACAGGGTAGTAATGAGCAGTTCTTC.

This CDR3 is CASSSGLAGGLGLSFEQYF. For the CDR3, the DNA is TGTGCCAGCAGCTCAGGACTAGCGGGAGGGTTAGGCTTGTCTTTCGAGCAGTACTTC. This chain links TRBV5-4 with TRBJ2-7, with TRBD2 matching 15 bases. V was pared by 3 bases and J by 6 bases, with 16 bases of the junction left unmatched. The CDR3 is 19 residues long. Germline V gene lookup returns CDR1 SGHNT and CDR2 YYREEE (reference sequence).

The V gene is TRBV5-4, the J gene TRBJ2-1, with unresolved D. Per the germline V gene, CDR1 is SGHNT and CDR2 is YYREEE (reference sequence). The V and J ends lost 0 bases and 5 bases respectively, with 12 bases between them. This CDR3 has 15 amino acids. The DNA of the CDR3 is TGTGCCAGCAGCTTGGAGGCGGATGAGAACAATGAGCAGTTCTTC. Amino acids: CASSLEADENNEQFF.